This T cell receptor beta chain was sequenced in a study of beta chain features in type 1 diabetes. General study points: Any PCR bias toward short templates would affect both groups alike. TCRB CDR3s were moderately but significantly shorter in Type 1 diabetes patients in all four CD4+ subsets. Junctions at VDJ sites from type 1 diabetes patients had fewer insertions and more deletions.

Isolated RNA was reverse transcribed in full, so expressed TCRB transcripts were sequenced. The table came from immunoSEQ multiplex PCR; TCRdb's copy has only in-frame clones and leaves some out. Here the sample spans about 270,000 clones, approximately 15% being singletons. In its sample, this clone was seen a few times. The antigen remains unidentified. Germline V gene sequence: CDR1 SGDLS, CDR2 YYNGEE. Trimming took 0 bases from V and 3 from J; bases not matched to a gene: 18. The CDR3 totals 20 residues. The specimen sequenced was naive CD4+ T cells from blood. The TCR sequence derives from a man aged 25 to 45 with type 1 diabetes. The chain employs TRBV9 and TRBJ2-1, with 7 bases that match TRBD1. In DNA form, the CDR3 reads TGTGCCAGCAGCGTAGGTATGGAGAGGGGGCGAAGCGGAGTCTACAATGAGCAGTTCTTC. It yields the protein CASSVGMERGRSGVYNEQFF.